This T cell receptor (beta chain) was obtained from a study of T-cell memory formation after mild COVID-19. MiXCR was run by TCRdb on the 5' RACE reads, yielding one entry per CDR3 protein. The sample gives about 290,000 distinct CDR3 sequences, around 15% of which show up once; 22% is in the top ten. This clonotype came up a few times. This CDR3 contains 15 residues. V was shortened by 1 base and J by 0 bases, with 9 bases between the two germline ends. The germline V gene has CDR1 SGHTA and CDR2 FQGNSA. The specimen was PBMCs or a T cell subset sorted from them (not recorded which). The chain joins TRBV7-2 to TRBJ1-1; D call uncertain. The source is a man aged 18 to 29 who had mild COVID-19 (a few samples of this study predate the infection). Cell type and time point are not known. The CDR3 nucleotides are TGTGCCAGCAGCTTAGGAAAGCAGATGAACACTGAAGCTTTCTTT. Amino acid sequence: CASSLGKQMNTEAFF. Full variable domain (remainder filled in from reference TRBV7-2 and TRBJ1-1): GAGVSQSPSNKVTEKGKDVELRCDPISGHTALYWYRQSLGQGLEFLIYFQGNSAPDKSGLPSDRFSAERTGGSVSTLTIQRTQQEDSAVYLCASSLGKQMNTEAFFGQGTRLTVV.